The next 23 T cell receptor beta chains were all read from a single sample in a study of blood T cell repertoires in COVID-19. Repertoires were generated with immunoSEQ multiplex PCR, while TCRdb's copy carries only in-frame clones and drops some. Counted here are 40,000 to 65,000 clones, more than 70% occurring once; the ten biggest clones make up approximately 12%. Source material: peripheral blood. These receptors were collected from a man between 65 and 85 years old with active COVID-19.

The chain carries TRBV27 and TRBJ2-7; the match to TRBD1 covers 9 bases. The CDR3 contains 17 residues. Germline CDR1 is MNHEY and CDR2 is SMNVEV (reference sequence). Trimming took 6 bases from V and 2 from J; bases not matched to a gene: 14. The CDR3 is CASRPDRGGSQPYEQYF. CDR3 DNA: TGTGCCAGCAGACCCGACAGGGGGGGATCCCAACCCTACGAGCAGTACTTC.

This clone occurred a few times. The chain has TRBV14 and TRBJ1-4; D is uncertain. This CDR3 spans 13 amino acids. Trimming removed 3 bases from V and 8 bases from J, with 10 bases in between. Germline values: CDR1 SGHDN, CDR2 FVKESK. The CDR3 here is CASSQGGREKLFF. The DNA for the CDR3 is TGTGCCAGCAGCCAGGGAGGGAGGGAAAAACTGTTTTTT.

V gene TRBV5-1 combines with J gene TRBJ2-3, with 8 bases fitting TRBD2. The CDR3 runs 15 residues. The V gene end was trimmed by 0 bases and the J gene end by 3 bases; junction bases not matched to a gene: 3. Per the germline V gene, CDR1 is SGHRS and CDR2 is YFSETQ. The CDR3 coding sequence is TGCGCCAGCAGCTTGGCGGGGGGGCCGACAGATACGCAGTATTTT. This encodes CASSLAGGPTDTQYF.

This chain uses TRBV29-1 with TRBJ1-2, with a tentative D call TRBD1 (6 bases). CDR1 is SQVTM and CDR2 is ANQGSEA in the germline V gene. Trimming cost V 2 bases and J 7 bases, with 17 bases left between them. The length of the CDR3 is 14 residues. The CDR3, as DNA: TGCAGCGTTGAATGGGGACGGGTAGGGGGTGGCTACACCTTC. It yields the protein CSVEWGRVGGGYTF.

The CDR3 DNA follows: TGTGCCAGCAGCCCACCGGGGGGCAATGAGCAGTTCTTC. Protein: CASSPPGGNEQFF. This chain links TRBV3-1 (or the pseudogene TRBV3-2) with TRBJ2-1; 7 bases map to TRBD2. Germline values: CDR1 LGHDT, CDR2 YNNKEL (reference sequence). The CDR3 has 13 residues. V lost 4 bases to trimming and J lost 6 bases; unmatched junction nucleotides: 3.

The rearrangement links TRBV5-8 to TRBJ2-4; D is undetermined. V lost 4 bases to trimming and J lost 16 bases, with 9 bases between them. This CDR3 has 9 amino acids. CDR1 SGHTS and CDR2 YDEGEE come from the germline V gene. The chain's CDR3 is CASSLPLYF. The CDR3 DNA sequence: TGTGCCAGCAGCCTCCCCCTTTACTTC.

This clone has more than one count but fewer than ten. The chain employs TRBV5-1 and TRBJ2-5; no reliable D call. Germline V CDR1 and CDR2: SGHRS, YFSETQ. The CDR3 has 14 residues. V was shortened by 0 bases and J by 1 base, with 7 bases between the two germline ends. The CDR3: CASSLGQLQETQYF. CDR3 bases: TGCGCCAGCAGCTTGGGCCAACTCCAAGAGACCCAGTACTTC.

This clone was counted once. The genes are TRBV4-3 and TRBJ2-2, with 10 bases identical to TRBD2. The CDR3 contains 16 residues. CDR1 is LGHNA, CDR2 YSLEER, per germline. With V trimmed by 4 bases and J by 0 bases, 2 bases remained unmatched. The chain's CDR3 is CASSRGLASNTGELFF. The CDR3 bases are TGCGCCAGCAGCCGGGGACTAGCGTCGAACACCGGGGAGCTGTTTTTT.

The V gene is TRBV7-8, the J gene TRBJ1-4; TRBD1 is a possible D gene (5 bases). Germline V CDR1 and CDR2: SGHVS, FQNEAQ. The length of the CDR3 is 15 residues. V was trimmed by 0 bases and J by 7 bases, leaving 12 bases between them. CDR3 in amino acids: CASSLAGAAGEKLFF. The CDR3 DNA reads TGTGCCAGCAGCTTAGCTGGGGCCGCAGGTGAAAAACTGTTTTTT.

This clone was counted once. The chain combines TRBV20-1 with TRBJ2-3, with 8 bases matching TRBD2. CDR1 and CDR2 (germline): DFQATT, SNEGSKA (reference sequence). This CDR3 is built from 13 residues. V shed 3 bases, J shed 7 bases, and the junction held 6 bases outside the gene matches. CDR3: CSASSTSGNTQYF. As DNA, the CDR3 is TGCAGTGCTAGTAGTACTAGCGGAAATACGCAGTATTTT.

The V and J genes are TRBV7-8 and TRBJ1-2, with TRBD1 matching over 10 bases. CDR3 length equals 16 residues. CDR1 is SGHVS and CDR2 is FQNEAQ in the germline V gene. The ends lost 0 bases at V and 4 bases at J; junction bases unmatched: 5. For the CDR3, the DNA is TGTGCCAGCAGCTTAGCTCGGACAGGGGGGGTCTATGGCTACACCTTC. Translation gives CASSLARTGGVYGYTF.

The chain couples TRBV5-6 to TRBJ2-1; maybe TRBD1 (5 bases). The CDR3 runs to 13 residues. Between the trimmed V and J ends, which lost 6 bases and 5 bases, there was a span of 12 bases. In germline, CDR1 is SGHDT, CDR2 YYEEEE. The CDR3 reads CASTPGPNNEQFF. DNA for the CDR3: TGTGCCAGCACGCCAGGGCCCAACAATGAGCAGTTCTTC. Full variable domain (rest looked up from reference TRBV5-6 and TRBJ2-1): DAGVTQSPTHLIKTRGQQVTLRCSPKSGHDTVSWYQQALGQGPQFIFQYYEEEERQRGNFPDRFSGHQFPNYSSELNVNALLLGDSALYLCASTPGPNNEQFFGPGTRLTVL.

The chain employs TRBV9 and TRBJ1-2; D remains unclear. The CDR3 has 13 amino acids. The V gene lost 0 bases and the J gene lost 4 bases, with 7 bases spanning the gap. Germline V gene sequence: CDR1 SGDLS, CDR2 YYNGEE. The CDR3 spells CASSVGGVYGYTF. CDR3 nucleotides: TGTGCCAGCAGCGTAGGGGGAGTCTATGGCTACACCTTC.

The chain carries TRBV25-1 and TRBJ2-6; D not resolved. V shed 2 bases and J shed 1 base, with 6 bases lying between them. The V gene's germline CDR1 is MGHDK and CDR2 SYGVNS. The CDR3 has 15 residues. The CDR3 spells CASSEVGSGANVLTF. In DNA form, the CDR3 reads TGTGCCAGCAGTGAAGTCGGGTCTGGGGCCAACGTCCTGACTTTC.

The chain couples TRBV6-4 to TRBJ1-6; a weak D match, TRBD1 (5 bases). CDR3 length equals 14 residues. The V end was cut by 1 base, the J end by 7 bases, with 8 bases between. In germline, CDR1 is MRHNA, CDR2 SNTAGT. CDR3 bases: TGTGCCAGCAGTGACTATCAGGGCAATTCACCCCTCCACTTT. It codes for CASSDYQGNSPLHF.

In this sample, this clone turned up once. The chain is built from TRBV9 and TRBJ1-2, with D possibly matching TRBD1 (5 bases). CDR1 and CDR2 (germline): SGDLS, YYNGEE. V was trimmed by 0 bases and J by 5 bases, leaving 17 bases between them. The CDR3 covers 16 residues. The chain's CDR3 is CASSVDQAGSDYGYTF. CDR3 sequence (DNA): TGTGCCAGCAGCGTAGATCAGGCAGGGTCGGATTATGGCTACACCTTC.

Only one count was recorded for this clone. The rearrangement uses TRBV7-2 and TRBJ1-4; D is perhaps TRBD1 (5 bases). The CDR3 has 14 residues. Germline CDR1 SGHTA, CDR2 FQGNSA. The ends were cut back, 5 bases at V and 8 bases at J, with 15 bases in the middle. In DNA, the CDR3 is TGTGCCAGCAGCCTGGACCGACAGTCGGAAAAACTGTTTTTT. Its translation: CASSLDRQSEKLFF.

The V call is TRBV6-6, the J call TRBJ2-7; D unresolved. The CDR3 contains 15 residues. Between the trimmed V and J ends, which lost 3 bases and 0 bases, there was a span of 12 bases. The germline gives CDR1 MNHNY, CDR2 SVGAGI (reference sequence). The CDR3 coding sequence is TGTGCCAGCAGTTATACCCCGGTCTCCTCCTACGAGCAGTACTTC. Translated: CASSYTPVSSYEQYF.

This rearrangement joins TRBV12-5 to TRBJ2-7, with a weak D call TRBD1 (6 bases). V dropped 4 bases and J dropped 1 base, with 11 bases sitting between them. Germline CDR1 reads LGHNT; CDR2 reads FRNRAP. The CDR3 has 14 residues. As DNA, the CDR3 is TGTGCTAGTGGTTCTACAGGGTTATCCTACGAGCAGTACTTC. As protein: CASGSTGLSYEQYF.

This chain connects TRBV6-2 or TRBV6-3 to TRBJ1-1; D is unresolved. Trimming pared 6 bases from V and 4 bases from J, leaving 21 bases between. The germline V gene has CDR1 MNHEY and CDR2 SVGEGT. This CDR3 has 16 residues. The CDR3 DNA follows: TGTGCCAGCAGCCCCGCTCCCCGAGGGCTTCGCACTGAAGCTTTCTTT. This encodes CASSPAPRGLRTEAFF.

The chain uses TRBV5-1 and TRBJ1-4, with TRBD1 as a possible D gene (6 bases). The V end lost 4 bases, the J end lost 1 base, and 8 bases lay between the germline ends. This CDR3 has 14 amino acids. Germline-derived CDR1 and CDR2 are SGHRS and YFSETQ. CDR3 sequence: CASSLQGTNEKLFF. In DNA form, the CDR3 reads TGCGCCAGCAGCCTACAGGGAACTAATGAAAAACTGTTTTTT.

This clone was observed a single time. The V and J genes are TRBV18 and TRBJ2-3; 8 bases map to TRBD2. Germline V gene lookup returns CDR1 KGHSH and CDR2 LQKENI. The CDR3 is made up of 15 amino acids. Trimming cost V 3 bases and J 0 bases; bases outside gene matches: 2. The CDR3 sequence is CASSPPGGSTDTQYF. CDR3 DNA: TGTGCCAGCTCACCCCCGGGGGGGAGCACAGATACGCAGTATTTT.

The chain has TRBV5-1 and TRBJ2-3; 12 bases fit TRBD1. The CDR3 is 16 residues long. From germline, CDR1 is SGHRS and CDR2 YFSETQ. Unmatched junction bases numbered 4, after V lost 0 bases and J lost 5 bases. The CDR3 is CASSLGGTGGQDTQYF. CDR3 sequence (DNA): TGCGCCAGCAGCTTGGGAGGGACAGGGGGCCAAGATACGCAGTATTTT.